This T cell receptor beta chain was sequenced in a study of beta chain features in type 1 diabetes. Study in general: Age and gender were similar between patients and healthy donors, as were cell yields. The study examined 107,917,701 sorted cells across all samples.

The study's findings and limits: Any role of HLA type in TCRB rearrangement remained unresolved here.

Central memory, naive, regulatory and stem cell-like memory CD4+ cells were sorted by CD45RO/CCR7/CD25/CD127/CD95/CD27. Germline V CDR1 and CDR2: MNHNS, SASEGT. Trimming took 7 bases from V and 9 from J; bases not matched to a gene: 12. This CDR3 is 14 amino acids long. To note about this clone: What it binds is not known.

TCRB transcripts that were expressed got sequenced, as all of the isolated RNA had been reverse transcribed. Assay: immunoSEQ multiplex PCR; the TCRdb copy retains only in-frame clones and omits some. The sample shows 150,000 or so clones, 11% of them seen only once. J is TRBJ1-2 and V is TRBV6-1; 9 bases match TRBD1. The source material was central memory CD4+ T cells from blood. The clonotype originates from a man aged 18-30 years in good health. Here the CDR3 reads CASNPGTGRISYTF. CDR3 DNA sequence: TGTGCCAGCAATCCCGGGACAGGGAGGATTAGCTACACCTTC.